The 18 T cell receptor beta chains below come from one sample, sequenced in a study of T cell repertoires in cytomegalovirus infection. From the reads, TCRdb called clonotypes with MiXCR, one entry per CDR3 protein. The data hold 200,000 to 300,000 distinct CDR3 sequences, with roughly 13% observed a single time. The material sequenced was PBMCs. The receptors stem from a human donor in good health (CMV status not recorded). Some clones in this sample may be carry-over from other donors' samples.

This clonotype was counted ten times or more. The rearrangement uses TRBV2 and TRBJ2-1, with unresolved D. The CDR3 spans 12 residues. The germline V gene has CDR1 SNHLY and CDR2 FYNNEI. V was cut by 6 bases and J by 8 bases, with 11 bases left in between. CDR3 in amino acids: CASRNRVYEQFF. For the CDR3, the DNA is TGTGCCAGCAGAAATAGAGTATATGAGCAGTTCTTC.

The chain joins TRBV11-2 to TRBJ2-7; tentatively, D is TRBD1 or TRBD2 (7 bases each). V lost 4 bases to trimming and J lost 5 bases, with 18 bases between them. The germline V gene has CDR1 SGHAT and CDR2 FQNNGV. The CDR3 spans 15 residues. This chain's CDR3 is CASSYQGGGGNEQYF. CDR3 bases: TGTGCCAGCAGCTATCAGGGGGGGGGAGGGAACGAGCAGTACTTC. Together with reference TRBV11-2 and TRBJ2-7, the CDR3 gives the full variable domain: EAGVAQSPRYKIIEKRQSVAFWCNPISGHATLYWYQQILGQGPKLLIQFQNNGVVDDSQLPKDRFSAERLKGVDSTLKIQPAKLEDSAVYLCASSYQGGGGNEQYFGPGTRLTVT.

This chain joins TRBV29-1 and TRBJ2-3; D not certain. The V end lost 3 bases, the J end lost 6 bases, and 13 bases lay between the germline ends. Germline V CDR1 and CDR2: SQVTM, ANQGSEA. The CDR3 consists of 13 residues. CDR3 nucleotides: TGCAGCGTTGACTCAGGCCGCAGGGATACGCAGTATTTT. Amino acid sequence: CSVDSGRRDTQYF.

This clonotype was counted between two and nine times. The rearrangement uses TRBV7-9 and TRBJ2-1; D is ambiguous. V lost 4 bases to trimming and J lost 8 bases, with 12 bases between them. CDR1 and CDR2 from the germline V gene are SEHNR and FQNEAQ (reference sequence). This CDR3 comprises 13 residues. The CDR3 nucleotides are TGTGCCAGCAGCTCAAATCACGATTATGAGCAGTTCTTC. It yields the protein CASSSNHDYEQFF. Complete variable domain (other parts from reference TRBV7-9 and TRBJ2-1): DTGVSQNPRHKITKRGQNVTFRCDPISEHNRLYWYRQTLGQGPEFLTYFQNEAQLEKSRLLSDRFSAERPKGSFSTLEIQRTEQGDSAMYLCASSSNHDYEQFFGPGTRLTVL.

This sequence joins TRBV6-4 and TRBJ2-2; perhaps TRBD2 as D (6 bases). CDR3 size: 12 residues. Per the germline V gene, CDR1 is MRHNA and CDR2 is SNTAGT. The germline V and J ends were trimmed by 7 bases and 4 bases, with 7 bases remaining between them. The CDR3 nucleotides read TGTGCCAGCACGGGGGTCACCGGGGAGCTGTTTTTT. Protein: CASTGVTGELFF.

This clonotype was picked up many times. The CDR3 sequence is CAISFIEWQEAFF. CDR3 sequence (DNA): TGTGCCATCAGTTTTATAGAGTGGCAGGAAGCTTTCTTT. The chain has TRBV10-3 and TRBJ1-1; unclear D gene. The ends were cut back, 5 bases at V and 8 bases at J, with 15 bases in the middle. CDR1 is ENHRY and CDR2 is SYGVKD in the germline V gene. CDR3 length equals 13 residues.

This clonotype came up a few times. Written as DNA, the CDR3 is TGCAGCGTTGCGGCGGGGCTCGAGGGGAATGAGCAGTTCTTC. Its translation is CSVAAGLEGNEQFF. This chain uses TRBV29-1 with TRBJ2-1, with a weak D call TRBD2 (6 bases). The germline gives CDR1 SQVTM, CDR2 ANQGSEA. V was pared by 4 bases and J by 7 bases, with 17 bases between. The CDR3 is 14 amino acids.

The chain uses TRBV29-1 and TRBJ2-3; weak D call: TRBD1 (6 bases). V dropped 5 bases and J dropped 6 bases, with 9 bases sitting between them. The V gene's germline CDR1 is SQVTM and CDR2 ANQGSEA. The CDR3 loop spans 11 amino acids. CDR3 sequence reads: CSVTGMDTQYF. The CDR3, as DNA: TGCAGCGTTACAGGGATGGATACGCAGTATTTT.

With regard to this clonotype: Germline and junction disagree at one end, which may indicate a read error. The gene calls are TRBV29-1 and TRBJ2-5; tentatively, D is TRBD1 or TRBD2 (5 bases each). This CDR3 region has 12 residues. CDR1 and CDR2 (germline): SQVTM, ANQGSEA. In DNA form, the CDR3 reads TGCAGTGTTGACGTGGGGGTCGAGACCCAGTACTTC. Protein product: CSVDVGVETQYF.

Ten or more counts support this clonotype. The chain links TRBV6-2 or TRBV6-3 to TRBJ1-1; 7 positions agree with TRBD1. The CDR3 runs 15 residues. The germline gives CDR1 MNHEY, CDR2 SVGEGT. Trimming took 0 bases from V and 1 from J; bases not matched to a gene: 2. The CDR3 region has the DNA TGTGCCAGCAGTTACTCGAACAGGGGGAACACTGAAGCTTTCTTT. It is translated as CASSYSNRGNTEAFF.

The table lists this clonotype with a few counts. The chain combines TRBV20-1 with TRBJ1-4; 7 bases align to TRBD1. The CDR3 totals 15 residues. Germline assignment: CDR1 DFQATT and CDR2 SNEGSKA (reference sequence). The junction had 15 bases not matched to a gene; V was cut back by 6 bases and J by 8 bases. The CDR3 region is CSAPPGKTGWEKLFF. CDR3 nucleotide sequence: TGCAGTGCCCCCCCGGGGAAGACAGGGTGGGAAAAACTGTTTTTT.

This chain links TRBV12-5 with TRBJ2-3, with 12 positions matching TRBD2. V shed 1 base, J shed 2 bases, and the junction held 4 bases outside the gene matches. Germline CDR1 LGHNT, CDR2 FRNRAP. The CDR3 extends over 17 amino acids. Here the CDR3 reads CASGLARTSGDTDTQYF. The CDR3 DNA follows: TGTGCTAGTGGTTTGGCCCGGACTAGCGGGGACACAGATACGCAGTATTTT.

The chain employs TRBV5-6 and TRBJ2-7; possible D gene TRBD2, 5 bases. The CDR3 has 14 residues. Germline V gene lookup returns CDR1 SGHDT and CDR2 YYEEEE. V lost 4 bases to trimming and J lost 0 bases, with 11 bases between them. The chain's CDR3 is CASSAGLFSYEQYF. For the CDR3, the DNA is TGTGCCAGCAGCGCGGGTCTATTCTCCTACGAGCAGTACTTC.

This clonotype was observed at least ten times. This sequence joins TRBV7-3 and TRBJ1-1; D not resolved. Germline CDR1 SGHTA, CDR2 FQGTGA. Deletions cut 11 bases from V and 1 base from J, with 11 bases between. This CDR3 is 12 amino acids long. The CDR3 is CAVSTPNTEAFF. DNA for the CDR3: TGTGCCGTATCGACACCGAACACTGAAGCTTTCTTT.

The CDR3 nucleotides are TGTGCCAGTAGTACAAAGAAGGAGCAGGACTGGAGCACTGAAGCTTTCTTT. It yields the protein CASSTKKEQDWSTEAFF. This rearrangement joins TRBV19 to TRBJ1-1; D uncertain. In germline, CDR1 is LNHDA, CDR2 SQIVND (reference sequence). With 4 bases removed from V and 4 bases from J, the gap between germline ends came to 22 bases. This CDR3 is 17 amino acids long. The variable domain in full, completed from reference TRBV19 and TRBJ1-1, reads DGGITQSPKYLFRKEGQNVTLSCEQNLNHDAMYWYRQDPGQGLRLIYYSQIVNDFQKGDIAEGYSVSREKKESFPLTVTSAQKNPTAFYLCASSTKKEQDWSTEAFFGQGTRLTVV.

This clonotype showed up many times. V usage is TRBV4-3 and J usage is TRBJ1-1; D call uncertain. Germline loops: CDR1 LGHNA, CDR2 YSLEER. Between the trimmed V and J ends, which lost 0 bases and 8 bases, there was a span of 10 bases. The CDR3 consists of 13 residues. The CDR3 sequence is CASSQDKAFEAFF. The CDR3 DNA sequence: TGCGCCAGCAGCCAAGATAAAGCATTCGAAGCTTTCTTT.

This clonotype turned up a few times. This chain links TRBV27 with TRBJ1-1; no clear D gene. The germline V gene encodes CDR1 MNHEY and CDR2 SMNVEV (reference sequence). The V end lost 7 bases, the J end lost 0 bases, and 9 bases lay between the germline ends. The CDR3 sequence is 13 residues long. As DNA, the CDR3 is TGTGCCAGCAAACGGAAGATGAACACTGAAGCTTTCTTT. Residues: CASKRKMNTEAFF.

In its sample, this clonotype was seen many times. The genes are TRBV11-1 and TRBJ2-1; tentative D call: TRBD2 (6 bases). The CDR3 length is 14 residues. The V gene lost 5 bases and the J gene lost 7 bases, with 15 bases spanning the gap. The V gene's germline CDR1 is SGHAT and CDR2 FQDESV (reference sequence). CDR3 DNA sequence: TGTGCCAGCAGCCGCCCGGGGGTAGGGAATGAGCAGTTCTTC. Translating it yields CASSRPGVGNEQFF.